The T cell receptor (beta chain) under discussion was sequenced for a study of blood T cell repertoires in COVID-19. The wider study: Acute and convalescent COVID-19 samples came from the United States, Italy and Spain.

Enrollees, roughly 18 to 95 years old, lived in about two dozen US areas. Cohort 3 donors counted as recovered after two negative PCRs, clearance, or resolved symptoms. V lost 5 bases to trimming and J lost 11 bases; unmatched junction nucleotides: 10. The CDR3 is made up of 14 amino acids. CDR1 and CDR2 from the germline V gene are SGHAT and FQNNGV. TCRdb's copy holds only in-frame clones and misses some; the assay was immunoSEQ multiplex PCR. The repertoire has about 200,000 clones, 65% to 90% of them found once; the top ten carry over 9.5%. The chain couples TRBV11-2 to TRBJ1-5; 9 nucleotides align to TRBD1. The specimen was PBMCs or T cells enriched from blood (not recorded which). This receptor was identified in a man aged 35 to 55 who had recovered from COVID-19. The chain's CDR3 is CASSPGDRDLTQHF. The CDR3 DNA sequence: TGTGCCAGCAGCCCCGGGGACAGGGACCTAACCCAGCATTTT.